The next 5 T cell receptor beta chains were all read from a single sample in a study of Graves' ophthalmopathy and Graves' hyperthyroidism. The sequenced template was RNA, covering the TCR beta CDR3 region. First-round RT-PCR used HTBI primers; second-round multiplex PCR followed. TCRdb recomputed calls from the multiplex PCR reads with MiXCR, one row per CDR3 protein. Of more than 1,000,000 distinct CDR3 sequences listed, 35% to 40% are singletons. Sequencing was done on a sample of peripheral blood or thyroid tissue (not recorded which). These receptor sequences come from an adult man with Graves' hyperthyroidism.

About this clonotype: The junction departs from germline at one end; a sequencing error may be responsible. This chain uses TRBV4-2 with TRBJ2-5; D possibly corresponds to TRBD2 (7 bases). There are 12 residues in the CDR3. Germline V lookup: CDR1 LGHNA, CDR2 YNFKEQ. The CDR3 bases are TGTGCCAGCAGCCAAGATCGGGGGGCCAGGGACTTC. This sequence encodes CASSQDRGARDF.

Only a few counts were recorded for this clonotype. CDR3 sequence (DNA): TGTGCCAGCAGACCAGCCCGGGACTCTTGGTACGAGCAGTACTTC. Its translation: CASRPARDSWYEQYF. The chain has TRBV12-3 or TRBV12-4 and TRBJ2-7; tentative D call: TRBD2 (6 bases). V was trimmed by 6 bases and J by 4 bases, leaving 19 bases between them. This CDR3 has 15 residues.

The chain recombines TRBV7-9 with TRBJ1-5; TRBD1 matches 7 bases. With V trimmed by 5 bases and J by 10 bases, 5 bases remained unmatched. Germline CDR1 is SEHNR and CDR2 is FQNEAQ (reference sequence). This CDR3 has 12 amino acids. The CDR3: CASSLTGDPQHF. CDR3 bases: TGTGCCAGCAGCCTCACAGGGGACCCCCAGCATTTT.

The V gene is TRBV25-1, the J gene TRBJ2-5; 8 nucleotides match TRBD2. There are 16 residues in the CDR3. The germline gives CDR1 MGHDK, CDR2 SYGVNS. The junction had 3 bases not matched to a gene; V was cut back by 0 bases and J by 0 bases. CDR3: CASSEYGGRYQETQYF. Written as DNA, the CDR3 is TGTGCCAGCAGTGAATACGGCGGGAGGTACCAAGAGACCCAGTACTTC.

The chain combines TRBV6-1 with TRBJ1-2; 9 bases align to TRBD1. Losses at the gene ends were 11 bases for V and 8 bases for J; bases not matched to a gene: 9. From germline, CDR1 is MNHNS and CDR2 SASEGT. This CDR3 comprises 12 residues. The DNA of the CDR3 is TGTGCCTCAAAGGACAGGGGAGTCGGCTACACCTTC. Translating it yields CASKDRGVGYTF.